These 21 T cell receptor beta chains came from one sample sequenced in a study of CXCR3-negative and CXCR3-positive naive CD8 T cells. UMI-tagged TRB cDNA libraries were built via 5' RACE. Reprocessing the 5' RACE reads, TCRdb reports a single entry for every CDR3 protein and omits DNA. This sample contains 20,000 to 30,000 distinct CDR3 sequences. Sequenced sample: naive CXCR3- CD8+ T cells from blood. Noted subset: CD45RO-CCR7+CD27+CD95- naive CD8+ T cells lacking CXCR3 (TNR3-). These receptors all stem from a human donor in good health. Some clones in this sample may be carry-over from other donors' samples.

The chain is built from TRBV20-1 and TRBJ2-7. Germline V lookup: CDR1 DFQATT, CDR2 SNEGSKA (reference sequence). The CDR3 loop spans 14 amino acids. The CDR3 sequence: CSAFGEVSSYEQYF.

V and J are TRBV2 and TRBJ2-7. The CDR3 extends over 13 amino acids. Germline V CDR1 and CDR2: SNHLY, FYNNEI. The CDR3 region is CASNEPSFYEQYF.

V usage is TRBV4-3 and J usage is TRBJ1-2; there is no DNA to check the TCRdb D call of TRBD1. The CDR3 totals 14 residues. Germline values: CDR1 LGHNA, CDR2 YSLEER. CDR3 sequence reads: CASSQSDSGKGYTF.

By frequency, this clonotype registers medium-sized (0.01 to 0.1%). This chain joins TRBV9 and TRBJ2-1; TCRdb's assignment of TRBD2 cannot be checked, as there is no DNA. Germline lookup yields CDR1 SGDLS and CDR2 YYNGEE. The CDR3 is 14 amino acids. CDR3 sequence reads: CASSPDGLAGVQFF.

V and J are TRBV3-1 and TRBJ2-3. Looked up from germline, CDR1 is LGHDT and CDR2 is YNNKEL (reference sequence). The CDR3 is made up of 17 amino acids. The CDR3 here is CASSQDLSEASTDTQYF.

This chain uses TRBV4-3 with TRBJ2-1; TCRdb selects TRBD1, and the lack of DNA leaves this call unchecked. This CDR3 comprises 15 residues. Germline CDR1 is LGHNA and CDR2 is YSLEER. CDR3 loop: CASSQVGGSYNEQFF.

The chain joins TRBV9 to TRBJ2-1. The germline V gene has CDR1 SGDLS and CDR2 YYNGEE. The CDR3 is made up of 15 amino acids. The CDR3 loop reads CASSYGGSSYNEQFF.

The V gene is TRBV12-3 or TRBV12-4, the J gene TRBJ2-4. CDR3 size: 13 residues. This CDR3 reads CASSLVEGNIQYF.

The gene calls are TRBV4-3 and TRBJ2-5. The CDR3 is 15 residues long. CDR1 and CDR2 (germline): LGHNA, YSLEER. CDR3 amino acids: CASSLHRGIQETQYF.

The CDR3 loop reads CASSSGHFGEQYF. The chain employs TRBV5-1 and TRBJ2-7; the D call from TCRdb, TRBD1, cannot be confirmed without DNA. Germline V CDR1 and CDR2: SGHRS, YFSETQ. This CDR3 comprises 13 residues.

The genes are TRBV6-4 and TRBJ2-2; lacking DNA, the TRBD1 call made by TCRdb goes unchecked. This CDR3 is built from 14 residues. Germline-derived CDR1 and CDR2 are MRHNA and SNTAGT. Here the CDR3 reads CASSDGAGTGELFF.

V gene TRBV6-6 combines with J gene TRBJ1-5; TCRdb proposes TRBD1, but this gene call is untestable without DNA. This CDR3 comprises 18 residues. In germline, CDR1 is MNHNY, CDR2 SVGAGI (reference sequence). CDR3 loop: CASRPGQGMILWNQPQHF.

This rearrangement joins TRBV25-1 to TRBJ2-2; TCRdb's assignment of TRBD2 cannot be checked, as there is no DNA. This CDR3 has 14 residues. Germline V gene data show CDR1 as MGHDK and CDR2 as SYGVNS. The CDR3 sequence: CASMRGENTGELFF.

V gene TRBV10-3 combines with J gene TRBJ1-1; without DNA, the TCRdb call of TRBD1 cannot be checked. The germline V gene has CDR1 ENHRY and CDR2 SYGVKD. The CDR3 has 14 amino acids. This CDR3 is CAIKNGPGNTEAFF.

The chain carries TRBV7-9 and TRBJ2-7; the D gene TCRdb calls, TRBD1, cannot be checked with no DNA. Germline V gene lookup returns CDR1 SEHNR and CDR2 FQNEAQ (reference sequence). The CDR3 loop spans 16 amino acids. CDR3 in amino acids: CASSSPDGGPSYEQYF.

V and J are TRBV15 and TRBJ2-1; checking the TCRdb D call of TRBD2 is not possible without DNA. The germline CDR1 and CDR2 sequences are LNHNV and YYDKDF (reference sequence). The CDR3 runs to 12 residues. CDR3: CATGAPRDEQFF.

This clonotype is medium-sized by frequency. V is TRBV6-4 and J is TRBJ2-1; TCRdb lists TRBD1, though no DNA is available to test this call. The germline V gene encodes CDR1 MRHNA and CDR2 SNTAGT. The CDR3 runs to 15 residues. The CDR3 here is CASSDSWAGGNEQFF.

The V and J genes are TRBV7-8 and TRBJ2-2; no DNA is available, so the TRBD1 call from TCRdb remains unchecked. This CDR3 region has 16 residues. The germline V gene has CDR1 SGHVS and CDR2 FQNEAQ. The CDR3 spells CASSPVQGAGTGELFF.

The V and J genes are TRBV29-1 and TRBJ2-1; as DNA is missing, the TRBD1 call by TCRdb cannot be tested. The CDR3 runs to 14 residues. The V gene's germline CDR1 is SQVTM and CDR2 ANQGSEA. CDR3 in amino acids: CSVSPDRKNNEQFF.

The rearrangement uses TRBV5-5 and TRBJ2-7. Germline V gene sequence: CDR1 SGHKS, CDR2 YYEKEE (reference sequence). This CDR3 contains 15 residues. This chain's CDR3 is CASSLVTSNLYEQYF. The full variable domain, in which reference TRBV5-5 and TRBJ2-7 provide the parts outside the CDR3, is DAGVTQSPTHLIKTRGQQVTLRCSPISGHKSVSWYQQVLGQGPQFIFQYYEKEERGRGNFPDRFSARQFPNYSSELNVNALLLGDSALYLCASSLVTSNLYEQYFGPGTRLTVT.

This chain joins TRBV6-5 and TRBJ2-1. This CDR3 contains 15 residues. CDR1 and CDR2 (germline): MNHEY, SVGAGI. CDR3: CASSGSRGVYNEQFF.